This TCR beta chain was found in a study of blood T cell repertoires in COVID-19. Germline loops: CDR1 MGHDK, CDR2 SYGVNS. The CDR3 totals 15 residues. Trimming left V 2 bases short and J 1 base short, with 11 bases between. The authors' processing: Scientists estimated how many nucleated cells there were by amplifying reference gene primers. Produced via immunoSEQ multiplex PCR; TCRdb's table is partial and in-frame only. The D gene and trimming were derived from the DNA, and the V and J assignments and clone size from that table. There are 200,000 to 300,000 clones in the sample; less than 90% occur only once, and approximately 4% lies in the top ten.

The sequenced sample consisted of peripheral blood. This chain links TRBV25-1 with TRBJ1-1; D not resolved. The TCR comes from a man in his sixties who had recovered from COVID-19. CDR3 nucleotide sequence: TGTGCCAGCAGTGAAAATAGACTGCAGAACACTGAAGCTTTCTTT. Translated: CASSENRLQNTEAFF.